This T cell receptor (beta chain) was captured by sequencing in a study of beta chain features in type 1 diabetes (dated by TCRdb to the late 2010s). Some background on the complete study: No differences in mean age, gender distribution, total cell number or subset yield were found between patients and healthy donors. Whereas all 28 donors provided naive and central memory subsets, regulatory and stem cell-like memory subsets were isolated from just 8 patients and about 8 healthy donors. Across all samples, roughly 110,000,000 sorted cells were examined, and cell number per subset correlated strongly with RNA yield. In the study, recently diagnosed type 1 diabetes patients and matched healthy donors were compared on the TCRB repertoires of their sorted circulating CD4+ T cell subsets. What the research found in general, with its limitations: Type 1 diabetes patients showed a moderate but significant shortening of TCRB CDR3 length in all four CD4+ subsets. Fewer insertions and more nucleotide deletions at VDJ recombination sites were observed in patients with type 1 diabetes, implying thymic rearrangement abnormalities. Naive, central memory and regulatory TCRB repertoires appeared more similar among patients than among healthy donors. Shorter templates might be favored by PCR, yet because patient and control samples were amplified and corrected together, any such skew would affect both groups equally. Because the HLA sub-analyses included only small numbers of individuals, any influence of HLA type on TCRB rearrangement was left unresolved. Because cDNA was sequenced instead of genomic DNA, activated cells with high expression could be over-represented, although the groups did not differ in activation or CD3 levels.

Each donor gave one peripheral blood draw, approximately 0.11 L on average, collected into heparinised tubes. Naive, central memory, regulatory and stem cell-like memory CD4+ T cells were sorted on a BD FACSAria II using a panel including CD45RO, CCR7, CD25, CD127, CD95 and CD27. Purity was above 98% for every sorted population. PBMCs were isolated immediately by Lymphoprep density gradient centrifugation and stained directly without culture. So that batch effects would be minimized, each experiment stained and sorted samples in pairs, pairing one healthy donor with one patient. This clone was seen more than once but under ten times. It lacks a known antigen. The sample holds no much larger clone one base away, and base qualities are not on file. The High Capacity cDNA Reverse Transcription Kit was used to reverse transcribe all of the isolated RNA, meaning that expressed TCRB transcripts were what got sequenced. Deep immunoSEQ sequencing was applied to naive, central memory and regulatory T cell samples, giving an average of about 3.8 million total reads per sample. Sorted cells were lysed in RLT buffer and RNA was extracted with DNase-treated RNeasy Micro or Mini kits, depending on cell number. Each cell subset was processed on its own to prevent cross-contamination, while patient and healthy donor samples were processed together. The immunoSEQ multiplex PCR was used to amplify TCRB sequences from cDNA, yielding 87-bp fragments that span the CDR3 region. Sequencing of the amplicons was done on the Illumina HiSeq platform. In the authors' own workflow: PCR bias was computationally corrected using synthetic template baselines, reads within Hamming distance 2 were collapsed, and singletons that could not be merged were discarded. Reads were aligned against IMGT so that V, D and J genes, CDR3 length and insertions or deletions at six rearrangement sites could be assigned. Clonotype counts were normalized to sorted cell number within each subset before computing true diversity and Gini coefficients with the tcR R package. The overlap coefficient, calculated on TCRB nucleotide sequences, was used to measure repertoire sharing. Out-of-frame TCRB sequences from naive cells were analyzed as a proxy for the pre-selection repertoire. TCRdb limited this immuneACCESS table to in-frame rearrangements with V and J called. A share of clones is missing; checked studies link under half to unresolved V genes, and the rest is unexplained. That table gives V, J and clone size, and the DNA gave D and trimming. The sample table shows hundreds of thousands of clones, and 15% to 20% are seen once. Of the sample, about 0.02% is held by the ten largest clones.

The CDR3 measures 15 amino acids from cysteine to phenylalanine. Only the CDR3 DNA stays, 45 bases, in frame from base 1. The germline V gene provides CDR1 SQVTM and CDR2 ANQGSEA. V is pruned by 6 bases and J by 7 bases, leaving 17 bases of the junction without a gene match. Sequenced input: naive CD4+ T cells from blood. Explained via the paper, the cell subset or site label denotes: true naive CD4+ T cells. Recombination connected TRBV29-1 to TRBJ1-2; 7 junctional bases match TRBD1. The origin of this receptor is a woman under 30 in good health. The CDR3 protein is CSVARSTGRVSGYTF. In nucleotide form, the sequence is TGCAGCGTGGCTCGGTCGACAGGGAGGGTCTCTGGCTACACCTTC.